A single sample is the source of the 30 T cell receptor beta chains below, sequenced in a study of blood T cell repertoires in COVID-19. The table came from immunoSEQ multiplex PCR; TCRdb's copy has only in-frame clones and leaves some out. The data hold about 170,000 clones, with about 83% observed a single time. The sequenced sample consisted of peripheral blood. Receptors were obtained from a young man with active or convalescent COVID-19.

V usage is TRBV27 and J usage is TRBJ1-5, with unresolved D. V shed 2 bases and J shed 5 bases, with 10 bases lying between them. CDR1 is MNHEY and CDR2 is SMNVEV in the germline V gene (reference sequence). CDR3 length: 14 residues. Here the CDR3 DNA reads TGTGCCAGCAGTTTAAATGCGGCCTATCAGCCCCAGCATTTT. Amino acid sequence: CASSLNAAYQPQHF.

The CDR3 is CASSLGWGVSRSEQYF. For the CDR3, the DNA is TGTGCCAGCAGCTTAGGCTGGGGGGTTTCTCGTTCCGAGCAGTACTTC. V is TRBV13 and J is TRBJ2-7, with TRBD2 as a possible D gene (6 bases). CDR1 PRHDT and CDR2 FYEKMQ come from the germline V gene (reference sequence). The CDR3 sequence is 16 residues long. Trimming cost V 0 bases and J 6 bases, with 18 bases left between them.

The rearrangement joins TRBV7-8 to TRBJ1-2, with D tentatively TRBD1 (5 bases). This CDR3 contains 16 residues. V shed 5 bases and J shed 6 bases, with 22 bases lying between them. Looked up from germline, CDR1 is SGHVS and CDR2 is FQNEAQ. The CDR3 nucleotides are TGTGCCAGCAGCCCTCGTATGGCCGCGGGGGGAAATGGCTACACCTTC. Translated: CASSPRMAAGGNGYTF.

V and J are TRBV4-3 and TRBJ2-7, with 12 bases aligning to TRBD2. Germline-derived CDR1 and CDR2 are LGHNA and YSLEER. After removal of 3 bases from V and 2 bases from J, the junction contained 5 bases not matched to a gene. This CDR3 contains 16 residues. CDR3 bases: TGCGCCAGCAGCCAGGGTACTAGCGGGAGGACCTACGAGCAGTACTTC. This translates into CASSQGTSGRTYEQYF.

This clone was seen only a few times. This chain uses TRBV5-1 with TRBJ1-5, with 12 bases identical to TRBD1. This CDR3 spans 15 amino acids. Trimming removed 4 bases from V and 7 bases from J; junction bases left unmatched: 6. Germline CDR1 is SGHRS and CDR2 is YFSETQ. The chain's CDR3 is CASSPGQGARQPQHF. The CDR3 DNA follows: TGCGCCAGCAGCCCGGGACAGGGGGCCCGGCAGCCCCAGCATTTT. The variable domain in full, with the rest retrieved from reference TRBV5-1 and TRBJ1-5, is KAGVTQTPRYLIKTRGQQVTLSCSPISGHRSVSWYQQTPGQGLQFLFEYFSETQRNKGNFPGRFSGRQFSNSRSEMNVSTLELGDSALYLCASSPGQGARQPQHFGDGTRLSIL.

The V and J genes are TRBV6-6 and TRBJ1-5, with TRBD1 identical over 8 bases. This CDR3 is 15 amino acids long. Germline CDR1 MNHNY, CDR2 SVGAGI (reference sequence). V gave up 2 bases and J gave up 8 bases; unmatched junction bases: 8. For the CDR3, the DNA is TGTGCCAGCAGTTACGGACAGGGTAGCCTCAAGCCCCAGCATTTT. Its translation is CASSYGQGSLKPQHF.

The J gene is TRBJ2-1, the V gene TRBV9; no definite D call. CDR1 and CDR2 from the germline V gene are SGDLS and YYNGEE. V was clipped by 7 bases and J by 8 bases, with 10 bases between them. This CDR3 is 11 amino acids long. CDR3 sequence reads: CASGSGDEQFF. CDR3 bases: TGTGCCAGCGGGTCAGGCGATGAGCAGTTCTTC.

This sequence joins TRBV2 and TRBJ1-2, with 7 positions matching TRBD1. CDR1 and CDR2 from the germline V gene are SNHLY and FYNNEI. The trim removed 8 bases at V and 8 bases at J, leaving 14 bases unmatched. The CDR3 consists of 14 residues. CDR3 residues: CASQINEGAAGYTF. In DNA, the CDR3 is TGTGCCAGCCAAATTAATGAGGGGGCTGCGGGCTACACCTTC.

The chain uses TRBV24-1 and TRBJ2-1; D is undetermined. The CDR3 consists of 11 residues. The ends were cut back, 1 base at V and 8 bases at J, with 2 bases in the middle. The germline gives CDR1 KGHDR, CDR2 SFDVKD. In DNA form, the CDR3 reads TGTGCCACCAGTGATTTCGATGAGCAGTTCTTC. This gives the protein CATSDFDEQFF.

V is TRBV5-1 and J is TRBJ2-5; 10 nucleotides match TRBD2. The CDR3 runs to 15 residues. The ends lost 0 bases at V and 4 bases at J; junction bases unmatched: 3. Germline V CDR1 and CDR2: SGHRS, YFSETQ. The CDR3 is CASSLVAGGGETQYF. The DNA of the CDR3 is TGCGCCAGCAGCTTGGTAGCGGGGGGCGGAGAGACCCAGTACTTC.

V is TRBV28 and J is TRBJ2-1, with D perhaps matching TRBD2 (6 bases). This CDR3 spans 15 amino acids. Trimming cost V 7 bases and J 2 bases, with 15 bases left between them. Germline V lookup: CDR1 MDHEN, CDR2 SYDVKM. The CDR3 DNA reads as TGTGCCAGCACTCTCCCCGGGGGAGCCTACAATGAGCAGTTCTTC. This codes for CASTLPGGAYNEQFF.

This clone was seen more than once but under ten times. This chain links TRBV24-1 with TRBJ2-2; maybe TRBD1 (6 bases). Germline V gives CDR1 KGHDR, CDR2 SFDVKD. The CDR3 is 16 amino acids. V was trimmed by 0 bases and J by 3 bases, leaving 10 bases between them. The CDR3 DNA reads TGTGCCACCAGTGATTTGACAGGGTTAGACACCGGGGAGCTGTTTTTT. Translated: CATSDLTGLDTGELFF.

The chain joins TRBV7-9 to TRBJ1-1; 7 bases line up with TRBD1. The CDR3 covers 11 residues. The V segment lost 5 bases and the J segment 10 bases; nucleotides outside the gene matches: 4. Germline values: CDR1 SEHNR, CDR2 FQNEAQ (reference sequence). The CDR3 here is CASSAGTAAFF. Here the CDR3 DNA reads TGTGCCAGCAGCGCCGGGACAGCAGCTTTCTTT.

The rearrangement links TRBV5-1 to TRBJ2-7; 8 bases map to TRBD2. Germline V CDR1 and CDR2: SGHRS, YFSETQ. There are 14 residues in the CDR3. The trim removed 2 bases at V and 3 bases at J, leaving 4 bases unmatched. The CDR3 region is CASSFSGSLYEQYF. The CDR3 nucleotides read TGCGCCAGCAGCTTCAGCGGGAGCCTCTACGAGCAGTACTTC.

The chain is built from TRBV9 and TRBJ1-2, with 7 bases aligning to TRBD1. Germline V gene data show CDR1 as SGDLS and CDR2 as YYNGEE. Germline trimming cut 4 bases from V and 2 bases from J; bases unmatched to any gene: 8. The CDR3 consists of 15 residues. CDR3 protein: CASSSWTGENYGYTF. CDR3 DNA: TGTGCCAGCAGCTCGTGGACAGGCGAGAACTATGGCTACACCTTC.

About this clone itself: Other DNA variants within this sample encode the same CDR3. Written as DNA, the CDR3 is TGCGCCAGCAGCCCGGACAGGGCAGAGACCCAGTACTTC. The encoded protein is CASSPDRAETQYF. The V and J genes are TRBV5-1 and TRBJ2-5; 8 bases agree with TRBD1. Germline values: CDR1 SGHRS, CDR2 YFSETQ. The CDR3 sequence is 13 residues long. The V segment lost 4 bases and the J segment 4 bases; nucleotides outside the gene matches: 3.

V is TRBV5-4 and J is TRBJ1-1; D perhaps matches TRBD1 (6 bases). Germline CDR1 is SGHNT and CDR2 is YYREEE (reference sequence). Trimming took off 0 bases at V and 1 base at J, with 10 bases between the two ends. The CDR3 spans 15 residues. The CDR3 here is CASSLARGANTEAFF. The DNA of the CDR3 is TGTGCCAGCAGCTTGGCCCGGGGGGCGAACACTGAAGCTTTCTTT.

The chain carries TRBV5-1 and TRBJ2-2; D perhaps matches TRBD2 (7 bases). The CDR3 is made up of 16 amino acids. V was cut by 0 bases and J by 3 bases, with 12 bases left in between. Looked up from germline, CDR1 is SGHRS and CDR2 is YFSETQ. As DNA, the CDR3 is TGCGCCAGCAGCTTGGTCGCGGGGGCCTACACCGGGGAGCTGTTTTTT. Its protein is CASSLVAGAYTGELFF.

In DNA form, the CDR3 reads TGTGCCAGCAGTAGAAGAGGGGGCTCGGACAATGAGCAGTTCTTC. This gives the protein CASSRRGGSDNEQFF. The chain has TRBV6-6 and TRBJ2-1, with 7 bases matching TRBD1. Unmatched junction bases numbered 9, after V lost 5 bases and J lost 5 bases. Germline assignment: CDR1 MNHNY and CDR2 SVGAGI (reference sequence). The CDR3 sequence is 15 residues long.

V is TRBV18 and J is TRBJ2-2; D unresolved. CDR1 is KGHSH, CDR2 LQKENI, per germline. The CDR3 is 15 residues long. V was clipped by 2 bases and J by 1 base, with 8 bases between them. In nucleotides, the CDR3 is TGTGCCAGCTCACCAAAACGACAGAACACCGGGGAGCTGTTTTTT. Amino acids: CASSPKRQNTGELFF.

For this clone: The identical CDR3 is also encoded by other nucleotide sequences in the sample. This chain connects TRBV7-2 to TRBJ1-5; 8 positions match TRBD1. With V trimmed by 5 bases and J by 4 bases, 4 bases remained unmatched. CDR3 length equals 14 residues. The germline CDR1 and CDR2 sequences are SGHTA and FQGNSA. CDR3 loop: CASSPDRGNQPQHF. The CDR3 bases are TGTGCCAGCAGCCCCGACAGGGGAAATCAGCCCCAGCATTTT.

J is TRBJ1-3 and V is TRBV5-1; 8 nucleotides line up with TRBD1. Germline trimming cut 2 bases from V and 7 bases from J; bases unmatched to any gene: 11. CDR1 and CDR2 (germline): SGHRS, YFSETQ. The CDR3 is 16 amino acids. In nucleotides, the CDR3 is TGCGCCAGCAGCTTCTCCGGACAGGGCCGAGGGAACACCATATATTTT. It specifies CASSFSGQGRGNTIYF.

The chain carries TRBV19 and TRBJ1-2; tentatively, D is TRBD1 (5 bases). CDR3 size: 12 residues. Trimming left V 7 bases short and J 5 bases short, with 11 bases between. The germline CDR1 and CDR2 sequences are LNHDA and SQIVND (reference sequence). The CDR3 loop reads CASTSYRYGYTF. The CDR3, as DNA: TGTGCCAGTACCTCCTACAGGTATGGCTACACCTTC.

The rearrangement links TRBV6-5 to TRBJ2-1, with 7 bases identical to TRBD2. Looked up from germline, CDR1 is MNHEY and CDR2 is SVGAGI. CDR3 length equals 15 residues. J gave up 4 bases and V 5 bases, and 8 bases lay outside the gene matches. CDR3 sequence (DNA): TGTGCCAGCAGTCCCTTCAGCGGGATTTACAATGAGCAGTTCTTC. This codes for CASSPFSGIYNEQFF.

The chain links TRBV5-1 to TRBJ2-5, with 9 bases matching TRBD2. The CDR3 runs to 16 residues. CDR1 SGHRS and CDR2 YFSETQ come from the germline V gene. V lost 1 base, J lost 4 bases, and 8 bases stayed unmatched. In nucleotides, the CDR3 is TGCGCCAGCAGCTTGCTTAGCGGGGGCCCCGGAGAGACCCAGTACTTC. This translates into CASSLLSGGPGETQYF.

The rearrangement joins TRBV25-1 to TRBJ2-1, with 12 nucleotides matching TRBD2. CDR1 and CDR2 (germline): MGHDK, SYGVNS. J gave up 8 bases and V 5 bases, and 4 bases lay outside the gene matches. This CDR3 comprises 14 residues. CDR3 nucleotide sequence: TGTGCCAGCAGTAGACTAGCGGGAGTTGATGAGCAGTTCTTC. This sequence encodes CASSRLAGVDEQFF.

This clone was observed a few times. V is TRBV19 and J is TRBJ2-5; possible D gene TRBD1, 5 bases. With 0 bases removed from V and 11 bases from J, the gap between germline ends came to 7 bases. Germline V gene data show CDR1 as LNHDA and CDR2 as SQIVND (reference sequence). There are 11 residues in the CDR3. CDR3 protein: CASSIEGRQYF. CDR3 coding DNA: TGTGCCAGTAGTATAGAGGGGCGTCAGTACTTC. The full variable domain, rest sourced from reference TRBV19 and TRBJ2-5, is DGGITQSPKYLFRKEGQNVTLSCEQNLNHDAMYWYRQDPGQGLRLIYYSQIVNDFQKGDIAEGYSVSREKKESFPLTVTSAQKNPTAFYLCASSIEGRQYFGPGTRLLVL.

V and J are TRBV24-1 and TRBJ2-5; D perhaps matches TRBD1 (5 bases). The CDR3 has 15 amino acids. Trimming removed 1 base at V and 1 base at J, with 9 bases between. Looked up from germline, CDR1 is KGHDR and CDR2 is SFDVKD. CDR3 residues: CATSDFRQPQETQYF. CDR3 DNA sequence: TGTGCCACCAGTGATTTTCGACAGCCCCAAGAGACCCAGTACTTC.

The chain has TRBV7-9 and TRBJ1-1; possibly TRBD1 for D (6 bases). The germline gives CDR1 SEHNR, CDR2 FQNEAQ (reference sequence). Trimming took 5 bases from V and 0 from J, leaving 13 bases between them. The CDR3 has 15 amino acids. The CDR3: CASSVKTGLNTEAFF. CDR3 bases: TGTGCCAGCAGCGTCAAAACAGGGCTGAACACTGAAGCTTTCTTT.

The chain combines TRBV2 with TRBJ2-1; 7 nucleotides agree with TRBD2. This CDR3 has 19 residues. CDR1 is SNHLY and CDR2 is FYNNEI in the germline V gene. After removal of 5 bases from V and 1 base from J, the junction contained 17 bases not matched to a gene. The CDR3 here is CASSQTPAGRGESYNEQFF. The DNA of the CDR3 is TGTGCCAGCAGTCAAACCCCGGCAGGCCGGGGGGAATCCTACAATGAGCAGTTCTTC.